The rows below give T cell receptor beta chains drawn from one sample of a study of T cells in localized non-small cell lung cancer. The protocol was immunoSEQ multiplex PCR, while the TCRdb copy is restricted to in-frame clones and leaves out a portion. The sample shows under 50,000 clones, approximately 90% of them seen only once. This specimen was peripheral blood mononuclear cells, taken before any cancer treatment. Source of these receptors: a male donor aged 60 or over with stage II lung adenocarcinoma. Both conserved end residues are part of each CDR3. A D gene is named only where the DNA matches it firmly. The size of a clone is reported for some rows only, either as once, few or many, or as a class for expanded clones.

clone size,J gene,D gene,V gene,CDR3 protein,CDR3 DNA
-,TRBJ2-3,-,TRBV29-1,CSANQGDTQYF,TGCAGCGCCAACCAGGGGGATACGCAGTATTTT
-,TRBJ2-3,TRBD1,TRBV7-2,CASSFTGGRDTQYF,TGTGCCAGCAGCTTTACAGGGGGGAGGGATACGCAGTATTTT
-,TRBJ2-3,-,TRBV6-1,CASSEGSGSTDTQYF,TGTGCCAGCAGTGAAGGATCGGGGAGCACAGATACGCAGTATTTT
-,TRBJ2-7,TRBD1,TRBV7-9,CASTFWDREYEQYF,TGTGCCAGCACCTTCTGGGACAGGGAGTACGAGCAGTACTTC
-,TRBJ2-3,-,TRBV2,CASRGPLAGPRRGTDTQYF,TGTGCCAGCAGGGGGCCTCTCGCCGGACCAAGGAGGGGCACAGATACGCAGTATTTT
-,TRBJ2-1,-,TRBV6-5,CASSYTPGRGGGEQFF,TGTGCCAGCAGTTACACCCCGGGACGAGGGGGGGGTGAGCAGTTCTTC
-,TRBJ2-3,-,TRBV5-4,CASSLGAGSGLTDTQYF,TGTGCCAGCAGCTTGGGGGCGGGTAGCGGTTTAACAGATACGCAGTATTTT
-,TRBJ2-2,-,TRBV5-6,CASSLGIYTGELFF,TGTGCCAGCAGCTTGGGCATTTACACCGGGGAGCTGTTTTTT
-,TRBJ2-1,TRBD2,TRBV11-3,CASSLFGREWDEQFF,TGTGCCAGCAGCTTGTTCGGGCGGGAGTGGGATGAGCAGTTCTTC
-,TRBJ1-1,-,TRBV7-6,CASSPSNVGTEAFF,TGTGCCAGCAGCCCCTCAAATGTCGGGACTGAAGCTTTCTTT
-,TRBJ1-6,-,TRBV9,CASSVGLESPLHF,TGTGCCAGCAGCGTAGGGTTGGAGTCACCCCTCCACTTT
-,TRBJ1-1,-,TRBV5-1,CASSSGHADTEAFF,TGCGCCAGCAGCTCTGGACATGCGGACACTGAAGCTTTCTTT
-,TRBJ1-1,-,TRBV28,CASSLGGLNTEAFF,TGTGCCAGCAGTTTGGGGGGCCTGAACACTGAAGCTTTCTTT
-,TRBJ2-5,-,TRBV5-6,CASSLQGQETQYF,TGTGCCAGCAGCTTGCAGGGTCAAGAGACCCAGTACTTC
-,TRBJ2-2,-,TRBV6-6,CASSTTGYRELFF,TGTGCCAGCTCCACTACAGGGTACAGGGAGCTGTTTTTT
few,TRBJ1-2,TRBD1,TRBV19,CASRHGTVEGYTF,TGTGCCAGTAGACACGGGACAGTTGAAGGCTACACCTTC
-,TRBJ2-5,TRBD2,TRBV5-1,CASSSSGSRETQYF,TGCGCCAGCAGTTCTAGCGGGAGTCGGGAGACCCAGTACTTC
few,TRBJ2-2,-,TRBV5-8,CASSRRFRGEGGELFF,TGTGCCAGCAGCCGGAGGTTCAGGGGGGAAGGCGGGGAGCTGTTTTTT
-,TRBJ1-5,-,TRBV6-6,CASRSWDLGGAQHF,TGTGCCAGCAGGAGCTGGGACCTTGGAGGGGCCCAGCATTTT
-,TRBJ2-2,TRBD2,TRBV5-1,CASSPTSAKGTGELFF,TGCGCCAGCAGCCCAACTAGCGCCAAGGGCACCGGGGAGCTGTTTTTT
-,TRBJ1-1,-,TRBV9,CASSSQNTEAFF,TGTGCCAGCAGCTCCCAAAACACTGAAGCTTTCTTT
few,TRBJ2-3,-,TRBV7-2,CASSLVDYTDTQYF,TGTGCCAGCAGCTTAGTTGACTACACAGATACGCAGTATTTT
-,TRBJ2-1,TRBD2,TRBV5-1,CASSLGSSGSLEQFF,TGCGCCAGCAGCTTGGGGTCTAGCGGATCACTTGAGCAGTTCTTC